This T cell receptor beta chain came from a study of cytomegalovirus exposure and HLA in healthy donors. General study findings and limits: Among the most significant clusters, several appeared linked to common viral pathogens in a later analysis. Later examination showed HLA-associated TCR beta chains had greater clonal expansion than equally common others.

The CDR3 spans 15 residues. The J segment lost 1 base and the V segment lost 7 bases, leaving 7 bases of the junction unmatched. Per germline, CDR1 LNHDA and CDR2 SQIVND (reference sequence). The PCR employed 60 Vbeta primers together with 13 Jbeta primers. The repertoire was sequenced with immunoSEQ multiplex PCR; TCRdb's copy has only in-frame clones and lacks some. The table has 80,000 to 100,000 clones, 55% to 80% seen once. As for this clone: Its antigen is not known.

Unrecorded immune exposure was likely among donors, who were nominally healthy when sampled. Sequencing was performed on PBMCs. This chain links TRBV19 with TRBJ2-7; 10 nucleotides align to TRBD2. The clonotype originates from a female donor in good health and CMV-seronegative. The CDR3 spells CASNIAGGTSYEQYF. In nucleotides, the CDR3 is TGTGCCAGTAACATAGCGGGGGGAACTTCCTACGAGCAGTACTTC.